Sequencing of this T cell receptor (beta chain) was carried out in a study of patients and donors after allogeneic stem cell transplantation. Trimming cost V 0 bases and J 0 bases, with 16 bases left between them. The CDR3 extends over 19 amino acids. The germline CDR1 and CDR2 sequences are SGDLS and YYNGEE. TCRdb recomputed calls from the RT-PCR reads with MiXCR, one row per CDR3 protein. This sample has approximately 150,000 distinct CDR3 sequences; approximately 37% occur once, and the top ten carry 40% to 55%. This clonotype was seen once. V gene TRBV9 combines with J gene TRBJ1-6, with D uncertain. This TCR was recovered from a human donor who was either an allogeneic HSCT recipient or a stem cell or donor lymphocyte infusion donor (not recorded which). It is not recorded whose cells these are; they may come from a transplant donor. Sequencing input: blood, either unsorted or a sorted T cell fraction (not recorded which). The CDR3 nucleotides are TGTGCCAGCAGCGTAGGAAAAGAGACCCTGAGCTCCTATAATTCACCCCTCCACTTT. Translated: CASSVGKETLSSYNSPLHF.